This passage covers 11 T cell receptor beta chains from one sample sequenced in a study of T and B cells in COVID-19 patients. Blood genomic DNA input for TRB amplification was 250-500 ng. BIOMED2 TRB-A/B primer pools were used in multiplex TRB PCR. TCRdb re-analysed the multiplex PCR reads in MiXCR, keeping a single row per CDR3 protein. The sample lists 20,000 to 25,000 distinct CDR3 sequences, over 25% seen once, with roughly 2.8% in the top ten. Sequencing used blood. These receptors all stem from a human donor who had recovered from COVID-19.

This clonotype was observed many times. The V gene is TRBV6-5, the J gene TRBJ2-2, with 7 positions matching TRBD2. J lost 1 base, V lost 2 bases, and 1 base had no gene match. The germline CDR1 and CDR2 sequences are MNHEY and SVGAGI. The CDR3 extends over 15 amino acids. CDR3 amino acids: CASSYRGGNTGELFF. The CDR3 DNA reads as TGTGCCAGCAGTTACCGCGGGGGGAACACCGGGGAGCTGTTTTTT.

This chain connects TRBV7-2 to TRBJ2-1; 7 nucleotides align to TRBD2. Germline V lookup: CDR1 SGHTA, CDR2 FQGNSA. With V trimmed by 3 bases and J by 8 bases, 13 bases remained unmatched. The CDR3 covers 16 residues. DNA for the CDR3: TGTGCCAGCAGCTTCCCGGGACTAACTGCCTCACATGAGCAGTTCTTC. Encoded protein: CASSFPGLTASHEQFF.

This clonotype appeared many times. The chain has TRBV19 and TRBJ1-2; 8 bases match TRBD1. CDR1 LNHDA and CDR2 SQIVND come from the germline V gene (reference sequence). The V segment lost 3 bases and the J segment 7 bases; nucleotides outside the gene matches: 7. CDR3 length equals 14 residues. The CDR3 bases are TGTGCCAGTAGTATCCTGGCAGGGGGCAGTGGCTACACCTTC. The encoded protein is CASSILAGGSGYTF.

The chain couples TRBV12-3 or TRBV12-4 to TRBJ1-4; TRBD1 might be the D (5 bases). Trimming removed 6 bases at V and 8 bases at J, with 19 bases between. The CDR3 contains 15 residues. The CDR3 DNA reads TGTGCCAGCAGACCGGGGGACCGGGGGAGGGAAAAACTGTTTTTT. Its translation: CASRPGDRGREKLFF.

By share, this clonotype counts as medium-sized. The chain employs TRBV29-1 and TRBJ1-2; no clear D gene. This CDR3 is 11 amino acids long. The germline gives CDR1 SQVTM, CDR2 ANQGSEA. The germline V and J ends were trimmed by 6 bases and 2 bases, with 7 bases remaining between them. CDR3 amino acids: CSVVSNYGYTF. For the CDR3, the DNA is TGCAGCGTAGTCAGCAACTATGGCTACACCTTC.

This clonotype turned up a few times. The CDR3 region has the DNA TGTGCCAGCTCGCATAACGATAATGAAAAACTGTTTTTT. It yields the protein CASSHNDNEKLFF. V gene TRBV18 combines with J gene TRBJ1-4; D gene uncertain. The ends were cut back, 6 bases at V and 4 bases at J, with 9 bases in the middle. The CDR3 has 13 residues. Germline V CDR1 and CDR2: KGHSH, LQKENI.

Here the CDR3 DNA reads TGTGCCAGCTCATCACAGGGGGCGCCCGCCGACGAGCAGTACTTC. Its translation: CASSSQGAPADEQYF. The rearrangement links TRBV18 to TRBJ2-7; 9 bases are a match to TRBD1. CDR1 is KGHSH, CDR2 LQKENI, per germline. The junction had 10 bases not matched to a gene; V was cut back by 5 bases and J by 5 bases. This CDR3 region has 15 residues.

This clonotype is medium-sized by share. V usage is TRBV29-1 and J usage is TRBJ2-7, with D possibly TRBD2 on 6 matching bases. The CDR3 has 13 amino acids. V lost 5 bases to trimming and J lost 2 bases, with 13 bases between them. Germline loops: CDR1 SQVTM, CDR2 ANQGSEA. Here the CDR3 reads CSVSLAATYEQYF. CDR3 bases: TGCAGCGTTTCCTTAGCGGCGACCTACGAGCAGTACTTC.

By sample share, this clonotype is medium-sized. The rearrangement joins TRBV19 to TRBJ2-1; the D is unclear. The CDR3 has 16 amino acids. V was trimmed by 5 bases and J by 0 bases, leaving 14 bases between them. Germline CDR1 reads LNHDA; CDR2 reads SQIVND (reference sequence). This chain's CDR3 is CASSSTRRFSYNEQFF. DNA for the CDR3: TGTGCCAGTAGTTCCACTCGGCGTTTCTCCTACAATGAGCAGTTCTTC.

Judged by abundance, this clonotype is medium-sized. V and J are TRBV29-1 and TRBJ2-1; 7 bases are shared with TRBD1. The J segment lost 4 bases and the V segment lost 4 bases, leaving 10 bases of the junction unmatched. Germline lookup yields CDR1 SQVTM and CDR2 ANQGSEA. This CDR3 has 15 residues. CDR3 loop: CSVVISGQQYNEQFF. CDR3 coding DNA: TGCAGCGTTGTTATCTCGGGACAGCAGTACAATGAGCAGTTCTTC.

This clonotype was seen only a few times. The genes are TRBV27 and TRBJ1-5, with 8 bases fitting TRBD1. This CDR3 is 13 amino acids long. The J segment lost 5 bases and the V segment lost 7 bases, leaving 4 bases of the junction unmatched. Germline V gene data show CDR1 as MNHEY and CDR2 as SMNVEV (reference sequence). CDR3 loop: CASKGRGHQPQHF. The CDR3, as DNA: TGTGCCAGCAAGGGCAGGGGGCATCAGCCCCAGCATTTT.